This T cell receptor beta chain was documented in a study of T cells in Graves' hyperthyroidism and ophthalmopathy. Amplification of TCR beta CDR3 regions was performed using RNA transcripts as template. HTBI primers drove first-round RT-PCR of the TCR CDR3. Each CDR3 protein gets one entry after TCRdb re-called the multiplex PCR reads with MiXCR. The sample includes about 400,000 distinct CDR3 sequences, roughly 14% seen only once; the top ten take 13%. Turning to this clonotype: An end of the junction does not agree with germline; a read error may underlie this.

The CDR3 is 15 amino acids. Germline values: CDR1 SGHAT, CDR2 FQNNGV. This sequence was found in a man between 18 and 29 years old with Graves' ophthalmopathy. V gene TRBV11-2 combines with J gene TRBJ2-3, with D perhaps TRBD1 or TRBD2 (6 bases each). The source material was blood. CDR3 amino acids: CASSQGGQGSDTQYF. The CDR3 region has the DNA TGCGCCAGCAGCCAAGGGGGGCAGGGGTCAGATACGCAGTATTTT.